The 30 T cell receptor beta chains below were found in one sample sequenced in a study of CD8+ T cells in alopecia areata. Extraction and reverse transcription of RNA yielded cDNA as the sequencing template. Produced via immunoSEQ multiplex PCR; TCRdb's table is partial and in-frame only. The specimen gives around 290,000 clones without singletons; the ten biggest hold 1.2%. Pooled cutaneous lymph node cells were sorted using CD4, CD8alpha, NKG2D, NKG2ACE and other markers. Sequences were obtained from CD4+ T cells sorted from a lymph node. These TCRs come from a C3H/HeJ mouse with alopecia areata. For the strain, the MHC haplotype given is H2-k.

About this clone: Gene and germline names: mouse. The read stops 4 residues short of the end of the CDR3; the missing end is completed from the germline J gene. The chain couples TRBV13-3 to TRBJ2-7; TRBD2 agrees at 7 bases. CDR1 is NNHDY and CDR2 is SYVADS in the germline V gene. The CDR3 loop spans 12 amino acids. V shed 5 bases and J 3 bases; nucleotides not matched to a gene: 2. This chain's CDR3 is CASSGLDYEQYF. The sequenced CDR3 bases are TGTGCCAGCAGCGGACTGGACTAT.

This clone has only a few counts. Gene names are mouse gene names. Sequencing ends 4 residues short of the CDR3 end; the germline J gene provides the rest. The chain combines TRBV13-2 with TRBJ1-1; D is possibly TRBD1 (5 bases). The CDR3 spans 12 residues. The germline V gene has CDR1 NNHNN and CDR2 SYGAGS (reference sequence). CDR3 sequence reads: CASGDVGGEVFF. The DNA read from the CDR3 is TGTGCCAGCGGTGATGTGGGGGGA.

On this clone itself: Each gene name is a mouse one. The read halts 4 residues ahead of the CDR3 end, with the missing end drawn from the germline J gene. The chain recombines TRBV12-2 with TRBJ2-5; no reliable D call. Per the germline V gene, CDR1 is SGHLS and CDR2 is HYDKME. The CDR3 has 13 residues. The CDR3 spells CASSLSVPDTQYF. CDR3 DNA (partial): TGTGCCAGCTCTCTCTCAGTGCCGGAC.

This clone was detected a few times. Gene names are the mouse ones. The missing CDR3 end, 4 residues past where the read stops, is filled in from the germline J gene. The sample contains more than one DNA sequence encoding this CDR3. The genes are TRBV19 and TRBJ1-2; 9 bases line up with TRBD1. CDR3 length: 14 amino acids. Per the germline V gene, CDR1 is FNHDT and CDR2 is SITEND (reference sequence). Trimming took 2 bases from V and 2 from J; bases not matched to a gene: 1. The covered CDR3 bases are TGTGCCAGCAGTATCGGGACAGGGAACTCC. This gives the protein CASSIGTGNS. The whole CDR3 region reads CASSIGTGNSDYTF.

This clone was picked up a small number of times. Each gene name is a mouse one. The read terminates 4 residues before the CDR3 end, so the remaining end is supplied by the germline J gene. This rearrangement joins TRBV13-2 to TRBJ2-1; the D gene is possibly TRBD2 (5 bases). The V end was cut by 0 bases, the J end by 3 bases, with 13 bases between. Germline V gene sequence: CDR1 NNHNN, CDR2 SYGAGS (reference sequence). CDR3 size: 16 residues. The CDR3 loop reads CASGDAGLGSYAEQFF. Incomplete CDR3 DNA: TGTGCCAGCGGTGATGCCGGGCTGGGTTCCTATGCT.

This clone came up a few times. Gene labels here are mouse ones. The CDR3 end lies 4 residues beyond the end of the read and is filled in from the germline J gene. The chain couples TRBV19 to TRBJ2-2; D is perhaps TRBD2 (5 bases). The ends were cut back, 2 bases at V and 2 bases at J, with 10 bases in the middle. The germline gives CDR1 FNHDT, CDR2 SITEND (reference sequence). This CDR3 region has 15 residues. This CDR3 is CASSIGWVNTGQLYF. The covered CDR3 bases are TGTGCCAGCAGTATCGGCTGGGTGAACACCGGG.

Only a few counts were recorded for this clone. Gene names and germline match the mouse. The read stops 4 residues short of the end of the CDR3; the missing end is completed from the germline J gene. V usage is TRBV13-3 and J usage is TRBJ2-7; 8 bases are a match to TRBD2. Germline CDR1 reads NNHDY; CDR2 reads SYVADS. The CDR3 is made up of 14 amino acids. CDR3 sequence: CASSDVLGGYEQYF. The CDR3 bases that were read are TGTGCCAGCAGTGACGTCCTGGGGGGATAT.

Note on this clone: All gene names here are mouse names. Coverage ceases 4 residues before the CDR3 finishes, and the germline J gene fills in the end. Different DNA sequences within this sample yield the same CDR3. The chain links TRBV19 to TRBJ1-1, with 10 bases matching TRBD1. This CDR3 has 14 amino acids. Germline CDR1 FNHDT, CDR2 SITEND (reference sequence). J lost 1 base, V lost 5 bases, and 2 bases had no gene match. CDR3 region: CASRDRGRNTEVFF. The DNA read from the CDR3 is TGTGCCAGCAGAGACAGGGGGCGAAACACA.

Points on this clone: Genes and germline come from the mouse. Coverage ceases 4 residues before the CDR3 finishes, and the germline J gene fills in the end. The sample holds other DNA sequences that translate to the same CDR3. This chain joins TRBV13-1 and TRBJ2-7, with 7 bases that match TRBD2. Germline V lookup: CDR1 NSHNY, CDR2 SYGAGN. The CDR3 has 14 residues. With 3 bases clipped from V and 0 bases from J, the junction kept 3 bases outside the gene matches. The CDR3 protein is CASSVGGSSYEQYF. The DNA read from the CDR3 is TGTGCCAGCAGTGTTGGGGGGTCCTCCTAT.

Regarding this clone: Here the gene names and germline are mouse. The read halts 3 residues ahead of the CDR3 end, with the missing end drawn from the germline J gene. The identical CDR3 is also encoded by other nucleotide sequences in the sample. The chain employs TRBV13-1 and TRBJ1-6, with 7 bases fitting TRBD1. TRBJ1-6 is marked as an open reading frame, function uncertain. The CDR3 is 14 amino acids. Looked up from germline, CDR1 is NSHNY and CDR2 is SYGAGN. V lost 3 bases and J lost 5; bases outside the gene matches: 2. The CDR3 loop is CASSGQGDNSPLYF. The covered CDR3 bases are TGTGCCAGCAGTGGACAGGGAGATAATTCGCCC.

This clone was seen a handful of times. The genes are named according to mouse. With the read ending 4 residues before the CDR3 end, the germline J gene is used to fill in that end. Additional DNA sequences in this sample encode the identical CDR3. The chain is built from TRBV1 and TRBJ2-3; D is possibly TRBD1 (6 bases). V was pared by 3 bases and J by 4 bases, with 8 bases between. CDR3 length equals 13 residues. From germline, CDR1 is NSQYPW and CDR2 LRSPGD (reference sequence). Incomplete CDR3 DNA: TGCACCTGCAGTGCGGGGACAACAGAA. It yields the protein CTCSAGTTE. The full CDR3 sequence reads CTCSAGTTETLYF.

The table lists this clone with a few counts. Genes and germline are mouse. Coverage ceases 4 residues before the CDR3 finishes, and the germline J gene fills in the end. The rearrangement uses TRBV5 and TRBJ2-1; TRBD2 matches 14 bases. The trim removed 3 bases at V and 0 bases at J, leaving 1 base unmatched. CDR1 is LGHNA, CDR2 YNLKQL, per germline (reference sequence). This CDR3 is built from 17 residues. The CDR3 spells CASSQGLGGHNYAEQFF. The sequenced CDR3 bases are TGTGCCAGCAGCCAGGGACTGGGGGGGCATAACTATGCT.

With respect to this clone: Germline and genes: mouse. The read comes to an end 4 residues before the CDR3 does, leaving the germline J gene to fill in the end. Other DNA sequences from this sample encode an identical CDR3 as well. The V call is TRBV31, the J call TRBJ1-2; 7 nucleotides align to TRBD1. J lost 0 bases, V lost 0 bases, and 1 base had no gene match. The CDR3 totals 14 residues. From germline, CDR1 is GKSSPN and CDR2 SITVG. The sequenced part of the CDR3 DNA is TGTGCCTGGAGTCTCACAGGGGCAAACTCC. Translated, it gives CAWSLTGANS. The full CDR3 protein reads CAWSLTGANSDYTF.

This clone has only a few counts. Gene names are the mouse ones. The read comes to an end 4 residues before the CDR3 does, leaving the germline J gene to fill in the end. This sequence joins TRBV19 and TRBJ2-4; no reliable D call. Trimming removed 1 base at V and 1 base at J, with 4 bases between. From germline, CDR1 is FNHDT and CDR2 SITEND (reference sequence). The CDR3 length is 13 residues. CDR3 residues: CASSIWGQNTLYF. The CDR3 bases that were read are TGTGCCAGCAGTATATGGGGTCAAAAC. Full variable domain (rest looked up from reference TRBV19 and TRBJ2-4): GGIITQTPKFLIGQEGQKLTLKCQQNFNHDTMYWYRQDSGKGLRLIYYSITENDLQKGDLSEGYDASREKKSSFSLTVTSAQKNEMAVFLCASSIWGQNTLYFGAGTRLSVL.

This clone was found many times. Gene names refer to mouse genes. The read gets to within 4 residues of the CDR3 end, and the germline J gene fills in the rest. The chain carries TRBV13-3 and TRBJ2-2; 7 nucleotides match TRBD2. The J segment lost 0 bases and the V segment lost 5 bases, leaving 4 bases of the junction unmatched. This CDR3 has 15 amino acids. Germline V gene sequence: CDR1 NNHDY, CDR2 SYVADS. The sequenced CDR3 bases are TGTGCCAGCAGCAACTGGGGAGCAAACACCGGG. This sequence encodes CASSNWGANTG. The whole CDR3 sequence is CASSNWGANTGQLYF.

This clone has more than one count but fewer than ten. Germline and genes here are mouse. The observed sequence ends 4 residues before the CDR3 terminus, with the missing tail filled in from the germline J gene. Other DNA sequences in this specimen translate into the identical CDR3. The genes are TRBV13-2 and TRBJ2-2, with TRBD2 as a possible D gene (6 bases). CDR3 length equals 15 residues. Trimming removed 0 bases from V and 1 base from J, with 7 bases in between. Germline values: CDR1 NNHNN, CDR2 SYGAGS (reference sequence). The covered CDR3 bases are TGTGCCAGCGGTGATGCCTGGGGAAACACCGGG. It specifies CASGDAWGNTG. The whole CDR3 is CASGDAWGNTGQLYF.

A few counts support this clone. Genes and germline are mouse. From the germline J gene comes the end of the CDR3, since the read stops 4 residues before it. The chain is built from TRBV13-3 and TRBJ1-1; weak D call: TRBD1 (5 bases). Germline CDR1 reads NNHDY; CDR2 reads SYVADS. CDR3 length: 13 amino acids. CDR3 amino acids: CASSDAGQEEVFF. The CDR3 bases that were read are TGTGCCAGCAGTGATGCAGGGCAGGAA.

Notes on this clone: The genes and germline here are from mouse. Read data end 4 residues before the CDR3 end; the end is taken from the germline J gene. Within the sample, other DNA sequences also encode this same CDR3. V usage is TRBV31 and J usage is TRBJ2-2; TRBD2 matches at 11 bases. V lost 0 bases and J lost 2; bases outside the gene matches: 2. Germline V lookup: CDR1 GKSSPN, CDR2 SITVG. CDR3 length equals 16 residues. CDR3 in amino acids: CAWSLRDWGNTGQLYF. Partial CDR3 DNA: TGTGCCTGGAGTCTCCGGGACTGGGGGAACACCGGG.

This clone was found a few times. Genes here carry mouse names. Coverage ceases 4 residues before the CDR3 finishes, and the germline J gene fills in the end. Different DNA sequences within this sample yield the same CDR3. The chain couples TRBV13-1 to TRBJ2-1; 7 bases match TRBD2. Germline V gene sequence: CDR1 NSHNY, CDR2 SYGAGN. This CDR3 contains 15 residues. The J segment lost 2 bases and the V segment lost 0 bases, leaving 2 bases of the junction unmatched. The covered CDR3 bases are TGTGCCAGCAGTGATGGGTGGGGGGACTATGCT. Amino acids: CASSDGWGDYA. The complete CDR3 reads CASSDGWGDYAEQFF.

As concerns this clone: Genes and germline come from the mouse. From the germline J gene comes the end of the CDR3, since the read stops 4 residues before it. The V and J genes are TRBV1 and TRBJ2-2; no clear D. The CDR3 is 14 amino acids. Trimming left V 2 bases short and J 1 base short, with 5 bases between. CDR1 and CDR2 from the germline V gene are NSQYPW and LRSPGD (reference sequence). CDR3 DNA (partial): TGCACCTGCAGTGCACTCATAAACACCGGG. It translates to CTCSALINTG. The full-length CDR3 reads as CTCSALINTGQLYF.

This clone has just a few counts. Germline and genes here are mouse. The CDR3 bases that were read are TGTGCCAGCAGCGCCCGACAGGGGAACTATGCT. This translates into CASSARQGNYA. The CDR3 reads in full as CASSARQGNYAEQFF. The genes are TRBV13-1 and TRBJ2-1, with 8 positions matching TRBD1. The read gets to within 4 residues of the CDR3 end, and the germline J gene fills in the rest. There are 15 residues in the CDR3. The germline V gene has CDR1 NSHNY and CDR2 SYGAGN. The junction had 5 bases not matched to a gene; V was cut back by 5 bases and J by 1 base.

This clone was found a few times. The genes are named according to mouse. The read ends 4 residues before the CDR3 terminus; that terminus is restored from the germline J gene. The chain joins TRBV19 to TRBJ2-1; TRBD2 agrees at 9 bases. There are 15 residues in the CDR3. Germline CDR1 FNHDT, CDR2 SITEND (reference sequence). J was trimmed by 4 bases and V by 4 bases; bases with no gene match: 6. Incomplete CDR3 DNA: TGTGCCAGCAGTTGGACTGGGGAAGGGTATGCT. This sequence encodes CASSWTGEGYA. The full-length CDR3 reads as CASSWTGEGYAEQFF.

About this clone: Here the gene names and germline are mouse. Read sequence stops 4 residues before the CDR3 end, and the germline J gene provides the missing end. The chain recombines TRBV29 with TRBJ1-2; D is possibly TRBD1 (6 bases). CDR1 and CDR2 (germline): MSHET, SYDVDS. V was trimmed by 6 bases and J by 0 bases, leaving 8 bases between them. The CDR3 spans 13 residues. CDR3 loop: CASSDRSNSDYTF. The sequenced CDR3 bases are TGTGCTAGCAGCGACAGGTCAAACTCC.

With respect to this clone: Gene names follow the mouse nomenclature. Read data end 4 residues before the CDR3 end; the end is taken from the germline J gene. The V call is TRBV13-1, the J call TRBJ2-3, with 7 bases aligning to TRBD2. The CDR3 spans 15 residues. Germline V gene sequence: CDR1 NSHNY, CDR2 SYGAGN. The DNA read from the CDR3 is TGTGCCAGCAGTGATTTGGGGGGAGAAGGAGAA. This gives the protein CASSDLGGEGE. The CDR3 in full is CASSDLGGEGETLYF.

As for this clone: Any gene name here is a mouse gene name. The sequenced fragment ends 3 residues before the CDR3 boundary, so the rest is inferred from the germline J gene. The chain joins TRBV13-1 to TRBJ1-6; 9 nucleotides match TRBD1. TRBJ1-6 counts as an open reading frame of uncertain function. The CDR3 spans 16 residues. Unmatched junction bases numbered 3, after V lost 1 base and J lost 4 bases. Germline lookup yields CDR1 NSHNY and CDR2 SYGAGN. The chain's CDR3 is CASSDRQGGYNSPLYF. CDR3 DNA (partial): TGTGCCAGCAGTGATCGACAGGGGGGGTATAATTCGCCC.

With regard to this clone: Gene names are the mouse ones. The covered CDR3 bases are TGTGCTAGCACCCCTAACACCGGG. This codes for CASTPNTG. The complete CDR3 reads CASTPNTGQLYF. The chain links TRBV21 to TRBJ2-2; no reliable D call. The CDR3 end falls 4 residues outside the read, so it is completed with the germline J gene. TRBV21 is reported as an ORF; its role is uncertain. V gave up 7 bases and J gave up 2 bases, with 5 bases separating them. The CDR3 runs 12 residues.

As regards this clone: Mouse gene names apply. Sequencing ends 4 residues short of the CDR3 end; the germline J gene provides the rest. V is TRBV13-1 and J is TRBJ2-3; TRBD2 matches 10 bases. Germline assignment: CDR1 NSHNY and CDR2 SYGAGN. The CDR3 is 15 residues long. The trim removed 3 bases at V and 0 bases at J, leaving 1 base unmatched. The CDR3 bases that were read are TGTGCCAGCAGTGCGACTGGGGGGAGTGCAGAA. Its translation: CASSATGGSAE. The entire CDR3 protein is CASSATGGSAETLYF.

Only a few counts were recorded for this clone. Gene and germline names: mouse. Sequencing ends 4 residues short of the CDR3 end; the germline J gene provides the rest. The sample holds other DNA sequences that translate to the same CDR3. The chain uses TRBV1 and TRBJ2-3; possible D gene TRBD1, 6 bases. The length of the CDR3 is 14 residues. V lost 4 bases to trimming and J lost 0 bases, with 8 bases between them. Germline values: CDR1 NSQYPW, CDR2 LRSPGD (reference sequence). The part of the CDR3 DNA that was read is TGCACCTGCAGTGGGGGACACAGTGCAGAA. Translated: CTCSGGHSAE. The whole CDR3 sequence reads CTCSGGHSAETLYF. The full variable domain, completed using reference TRBV1 and TRBJ2-3, is VTLLEQNPRWRLVPRGQAVNLRCILKNSQYPWMSWYQQDLQKQLQWLFTLRSPGDKEVKSLPGADYLATRVTDTELRLQVANMSQGRTLYCTCSGGHSAETLYFGSGTRLTVL.

As for this clone: Mouse gene names and germline throughout. The read is 4 residues too short to cover the CDR3 end, so that end is filled in from the germline J gene. V gene TRBV29 combines with J gene TRBJ2-2; maybe TRBD1 (6 bases). The CDR3 length is 15 residues. Germline V gene lookup returns CDR1 MSHET and CDR2 SYDVDS. The V gene lost 1 base and the J gene lost 0 bases, with 6 bases spanning the gap. The sequenced part of the CDR3 DNA is TGTGCTAGCAGTTTATGGACAGCAAACACCGGG. Protein: CASSLWTANTG. The whole CDR3 is CASSLWTANTGQLYF.

A note on this clone: The listed genes are named as in mouse. The read is 4 residues too short to cover the CDR3 end, so that end is filled in from the germline J gene. The chain carries TRBV19 and TRBJ2-7; D perhaps matches TRBD1 (5 bases). CDR3 size: 17 residues. V was shortened by 2 bases and J by 0 bases, with 18 bases between the two germline ends. The germline CDR1 and CDR2 sequences are FNHDT and SITEND (reference sequence). The CDR3 here is CASSISLPPDSSYEQYF. The DNA read from the CDR3 is TGTGCCAGCAGTATTTCCCTCCCCCCTGACAGCTCCTAT.